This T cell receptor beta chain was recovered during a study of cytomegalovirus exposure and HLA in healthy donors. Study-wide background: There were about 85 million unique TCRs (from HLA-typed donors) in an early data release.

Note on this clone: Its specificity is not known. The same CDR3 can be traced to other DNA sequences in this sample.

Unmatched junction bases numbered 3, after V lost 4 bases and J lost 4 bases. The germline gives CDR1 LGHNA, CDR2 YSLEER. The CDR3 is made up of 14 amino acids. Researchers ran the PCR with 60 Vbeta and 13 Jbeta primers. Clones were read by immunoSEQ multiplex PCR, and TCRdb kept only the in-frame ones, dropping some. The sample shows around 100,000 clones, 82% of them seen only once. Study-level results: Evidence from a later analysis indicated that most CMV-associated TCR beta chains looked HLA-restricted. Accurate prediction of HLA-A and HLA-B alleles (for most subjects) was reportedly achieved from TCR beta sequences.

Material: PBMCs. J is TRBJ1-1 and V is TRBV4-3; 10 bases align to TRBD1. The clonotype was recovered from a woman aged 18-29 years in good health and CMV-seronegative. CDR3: CASSRDRGRTEAFF. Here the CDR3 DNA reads TGCGCCAGCAGCCGGGACAGGGGACGCACTGAAGCTTTCTTT.